One sample yielded the 10 T cell receptor beta chains listed below, sequenced in a study of T cell clones after liver transplantation. Sequencing was performed with immunoSEQ multiplex PCR; in TCRdb, only in-frame clones are kept and a portion is missing. This sample has 60,000 or so clones, with about 64% found just once. The input for sequencing was CD4+ T cells from blood, taken before liver transplant. These TCRs come from a human donor who received a liver transplant.

The J gene is TRBJ1-4, the V gene TRBV7-7; D possibly corresponds to TRBD1 (6 bases). Germline V gene sequence: CDR1 SSHAT, CDR2 FNYEAQ (reference sequence). The CDR3 totals 14 residues. Trimming removed 5 bases at V and 8 bases at J, with 15 bases between. The CDR3 DNA follows: TGTGCCAGCAGCCCCGGGGGGGGGCAGGAAAAACTGTTTTTT. Translation gives CASSPGGGQEKLFF.

V gene TRBV2 combines with J gene TRBJ1-1; TRBD1 might be the D (6 bases). Trimming took 4 bases from V and 0 from J, leaving 9 bases between them. This CDR3 has 14 amino acids. Germline V gene data show CDR1 as SNHLY and CDR2 as FYNNEI. CDR3 coding DNA: TGTGCCAGCAGTGTTAACAGGGTGAACACTGAAGCTTTCTTT. This sequence encodes CASSVNRVNTEAFF.

The rearrangement joins TRBV5-5 to TRBJ2-7, with TRBD1 matching over 9 bases. The CDR3 runs 13 residues. The germline V gene has CDR1 SGHKS and CDR2 YYEKEE (reference sequence). The ends lost 4 bases at V and 4 bases at J; junction bases unmatched: 3. The CDR3 region is CASSTGQGYEQYF. CDR3 DNA sequence: TGTGCCAGCAGCACGGGACAGGGTTACGAGCAGTACTTC.

The V call is TRBV6-6, the J call TRBJ1-5; possibly TRBD1 for D (5 bases). This CDR3 is built from 15 residues. CDR1 MNHNY and CDR2 SVGAGI come from the germline V gene (reference sequence). The V and J ends lost 0 bases and 6 bases respectively, with 12 bases between them. This chain's CDR3 is CASSYSEGRGQPQHF. As DNA, the CDR3 is TGTGCCAGCAGTTACTCGGAAGGGAGGGGTCAGCCCCAGCATTTT.

This chain connects TRBV2 to TRBJ2-5; tentative D call: TRBD1 (5 bases). Per germline, CDR1 SNHLY and CDR2 FYNNEI. The CDR3 is 13 amino acids. The ends were cut back, 7 bases at V and 2 bases at J, with 11 bases in the middle. CDR3 in amino acids: CASNQGWQETQYF. The DNA of the CDR3 is TGTGCCAGCAACCAGGGATGGCAAGAGACCCAGTACTTC. The full variable domain, rest sourced from reference TRBV2 and TRBJ2-5, is EPEVTQTPSHQVTQMGQEVILRCVPISNHLYFYWYRQILGQKVEFLVSFYNNEISEKSEIFDDQFSVERPDGSNFTLKIRSTKLEDSAMYFCASNQGWQETQYFGPGTRLLVL.

The V call is TRBV11-2, the J call TRBJ2-1; TRBD2 is a possible D gene (5 bases). V lost 5 bases, J lost 5 bases, and 16 bases lay in between. CDR1 SGHAT and CDR2 FQNNGV come from the germline V gene. This CDR3 spans 15 amino acids. CDR3 amino acids: CASSEVGRGNNEQFF. The CDR3 region has the DNA TGTGCCAGCAGCGAGGTGGGTCGAGGGAACAATGAGCAGTTCTTC.

The chain employs TRBV27 and TRBJ2-2, with TRBD2 identical over 12 bases. V lost 3 bases and J lost 1; bases outside the gene matches: 3. The germline V gene has CDR1 MNHEY and CDR2 SMNVEV (reference sequence). This CDR3 is built from 17 residues. Written as DNA, the CDR3 is TGTGCCAGCAGTTTTCCGGGACTAGCGGGGAACACCGGGGAGCTGTTTTTT. This encodes CASSFPGLAGNTGELFF.

This chain links TRBV4-1 with TRBJ1-2, with 7 bases lining up with TRBD1. With V trimmed by 4 bases and J by 7 bases, 6 bases remained unmatched. From germline, CDR1 is MGHRA and CDR2 YSYEKL. The CDR3 covers 13 residues. CDR3: CASSLTGQGGYTF. In DNA form, the CDR3 reads TGCGCCAGCAGCCTGACAGGGCAAGGTGGCTACACCTTC.

This clone was counted only a few times. The rearrangement uses TRBV28 and TRBJ2-7; 10 bases are shared with TRBD1. V dropped 5 bases and J dropped 2; count of bases not matched to a gene: 3. Germline V lookup: CDR1 MDHEN, CDR2 SYDVKM. This CDR3 comprises 14 residues. This CDR3 is CASSPGQGTYEQYF. CDR3 bases: TGTGCCAGCAGTCCGGGACAGGGGACCTACGAGCAGTACTTC.

This rearrangement joins TRBV4-1 to TRBJ2-7; TRBD1 agrees at 7 bases. This CDR3 has 16 residues. The germline V gene has CDR1 MGHRA and CDR2 YSYEKL. Trimming took 0 bases from V and 1 from J; bases not matched to a gene: 6. CDR3 amino acids: CASSQDQGVRSYEQYF. DNA of the CDR3: TGCGCCAGCAGCCAAGATCAGGGGGTGAGGTCCTACGAGCAGTACTTC.